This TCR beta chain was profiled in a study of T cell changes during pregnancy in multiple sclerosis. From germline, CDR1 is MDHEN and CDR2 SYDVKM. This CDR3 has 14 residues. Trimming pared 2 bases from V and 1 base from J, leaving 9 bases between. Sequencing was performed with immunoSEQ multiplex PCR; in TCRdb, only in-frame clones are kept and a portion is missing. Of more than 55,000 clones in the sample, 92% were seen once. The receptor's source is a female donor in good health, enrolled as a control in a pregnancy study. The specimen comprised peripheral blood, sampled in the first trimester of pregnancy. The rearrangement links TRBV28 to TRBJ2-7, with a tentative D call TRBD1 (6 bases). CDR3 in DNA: TGTGCCAGCAGTTTACGACAGGCTTCCTACGAGCAGTACTTC. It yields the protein CASSLRQASYEQYF.